This T cell receptor (beta chain) stems from a study of blood T cells in healthy people across ages. Overall study results and limits: Compared with aged donors, long-lived donors showed fewer expanded clones, suggesting selection. Per million T cells, the diversity of TCR beta decreased roughly linearly as age advanced.

This CDR3 region has 15 residues. In germline, CDR1 is SGHAT, CDR2 FQNNGV. Trimming at V came to 8 bases and at J to 4 bases, leaving 3 bases not matched to a gene. A J-beta primer mix and a sample-barcoded 5' primer were used in a second PCR of roughly 6 to 11 cycles. Each cDNA molecule, via a template-switch adaptor with 12 random nucleotides, was tagged. Sequencing yielded, for each sample, at least 2.5 million paired-end reads carrying CDR3. TCRdb reanalysed the 5' RACE reads using MiXCR and keeps one entry per CDR3 protein. Of a few hundred thousand distinct CDR3 sequences in the sample, less than 30% were seen once. Regarding this clonotype: Antigen: not known.

Material for sequencing was blood. This receptor was obtained from a woman aged 70-85 years in good health. This sequence joins TRBV11-2 and TRBJ2-3; 16 nucleotides align to TRBD2. The CDR3 DNA reads as TGTGCCAGCGGCGGGACTAGCGGGGGGGCAGATACGCAGTATTTT. Encoded protein: CASGGTSGGADTQYF. Complete variable domain (other parts from reference TRBV11-2 and TRBJ2-3): EAGVAQSPRYKIIEKRQSVAFWCNPISGHATLYWYQQILGQGPKLLIQFQNNGVVDDSQLPKDRFSAERLKGVDSTLKIQPAKLEDSAVYLCASGGTSGGADTQYFGPGTRLTVL.